Each of the 9 T cell receptor beta chains below was sequenced from the same sample in a study of blood T cell repertoires in COVID-19 (dated by TCRdb to the early 2020s). The library was prepared using the immunoSEQ multiplex PCR assay. TCRdb took over this immuneACCESS table, retaining in-frame rearrangements with V and J assigned. Such tables are incomplete; in checked studies, under half of the missing clones stem from an unresolved V gene, and the remainder is unexplained. The sample yields hundreds of thousands of clones; around 90% were counted once. The ten largest clones represent approximately 1.3% of the sample. Specimen: peripheral blood. These receptors came from an elderly man with acute or convalescent COVID-19.

The V gene is TRBV7-6, the J gene TRBJ2-7; no reliable D call. The CDR3 is 13 amino acids. CDR1 is SGHVS, CDR2 FNYEAQ, per germline. Trimming removed 0 bases at V and 2 bases at J, with 5 bases between. CDR3 sequence: CASSLAGTYEQYF. The DNA for the CDR3 is TGTGCCAGCAGCTTAGCGGGCACCTACGAGCAGTACTTC.

In its sample, this clone was seen a few times. The chain couples TRBV2 to TRBJ2-5, with 7 positions matching TRBD2. The CDR3 runs 14 residues. Trimming at V came to 5 bases and at J to 0 bases, leaving 3 bases not matched to a gene. Germline CDR1 SNHLY, CDR2 FYNNEI. CDR3 DNA sequence: TGTGCCAGCAGTTCGGGGGGATACCAAGAGACCCAGTACTTC. It yields the protein CASSSGGYQETQYF. The full variable domain, in which reference TRBV2 and TRBJ2-5 provide the parts outside the CDR3, is EPEVTQTPSHQVTQMGQEVILRCVPISNHLYFYWYRQILGQKVEFLVSFYNNEISEKSEIFDDQFSVERPDGSNFTLKIRSTKLEDSAMYFCASSSGGYQETQYFGPGTRLLVL.

The V and J genes are TRBV4-3 and TRBJ1-5, with TRBD1 matching over 7 bases. Germline lookup yields CDR1 LGHNA and CDR2 YSLEER. With 4 bases clipped from V and 11 bases from J, the junction kept 8 bases outside the gene matches. The CDR3 consists of 13 residues. This CDR3 reads CASSRNTGEAQHF. The CDR3 bases are TGCGCCAGCAGCCGGAATACAGGGGAGGCCCAGCATTTT.

The chain employs TRBV6-2 or TRBV6-3 and TRBJ1-6; 11 bases align to TRBD1. V shed 6 bases, J shed 10 bases, and the junction held 11 bases outside the gene matches. Germline V CDR1 and CDR2: MNHEY, SVGEGT. The CDR3 has 16 amino acids. The CDR3 region is CASSPNLRTGGSPLHF. CDR3 bases: TGTGCCAGCAGCCCTAACCTCAGGACAGGGGGCTCACCCCTCCACTTT.

V is TRBV19 and J is TRBJ2-7; weak D call: TRBD1 (6 bases). Trimming left V 3 bases short and J 3 bases short, with 9 bases between. The CDR3 has 13 residues. Germline V gene sequence: CDR1 LNHDA, CDR2 SQIVND (reference sequence). Here the CDR3 DNA reads TGTGCCAGTAGTATTGACAGGAGCTACGAGCAGTACTTC. Translation gives CASSIDRSYEQYF.

The chain uses TRBV9 and TRBJ2-5; TRBD1 matches 7 bases. V lost 4 bases, J lost 1 base, and 10 bases stayed unmatched. CDR1 is SGDLS and CDR2 is YYNGEE in the germline V gene. This CDR3 spans 16 amino acids. CDR3 bases: TGTGCCAGCAGCCTCCGGACAGGTTCCTCCCAAGAGACCCAGTACTTC. This encodes CASSLRTGSSQETQYF.

The V call is TRBV25-1, the J call TRBJ2-7, with 13 bases identical to TRBD2. The junction had 5 bases not matched to a gene; V was cut back by 1 base and J by 5 bases. Germline CDR1 is MGHDK and CDR2 is SYGVNS. The CDR3 is made up of 16 amino acids. The CDR3 here is CASSESGLAGVNEQYF. CDR3 nucleotides: TGTGCCAGCAGTGAATCAGGACTAGCGGGAGTGAACGAGCAGTACTTC.

The chain employs TRBV13 and TRBJ2-5, with D possibly being TRBD1 (6 bases). V was trimmed by 5 bases and J by 0 bases, leaving 10 bases between them. Germline assignment: CDR1 PRHDT and CDR2 FYEKMQ (reference sequence). This CDR3 spans 14 amino acids. The CDR3: CASSLNRDQETQYF. The CDR3, as DNA: TGTGCCAGCAGCCTCAACAGGGACCAAGAGACCCAGTACTTC.

The chain links TRBV7-2 to TRBJ2-2; 7 bases map to TRBD2. CDR1 and CDR2 from the germline V gene are SGHTA and FQGNSA. Trimming cost V 2 bases and J 5 bases; bases outside gene matches: 2. This CDR3 contains 14 residues. CDR3 nucleotide sequence: TGTGCCAGCAGCTTATGGGGGGGGACCGGGGAGCTGTTTTTT. This translates into CASSLWGGTGELFF.